The entry below gives a single TCR beta chain sequence along with its context. What it recognizes is unknown. Both 60 Vbeta primers and 13 Jbeta primers went into the PCR. Sequencing used immunoSEQ multiplex PCR; TCRdb keeps in-frame clones, though not all of them. The ten most abundant clones cover roughly 3.5% of a sample with more than 100,000 clones. CDR3 length: 17 amino acids. The ends lost 1 base at V and 1 base at J; junction bases unmatched: 7. Germline loops: CDR1 LGHNA, CDR2 YSLEER. This sample is part of a study of cytomegalovirus exposure and HLA in healthy donors. Study results and caveats: Fewer N-insertions than the approximately 700-donor mean were reportedly shown by an Asian-associated ancestry cluster in a later analysis.

This sequence originates from a man between 40 and 49 years old in good health and CMV-seronegative. Source material: PBMCs. The J gene is TRBJ1-2, the V gene TRBV4-3, with 9 bases aligning to TRBD1. CDR3 in amino acids: CASSQVTGGNLNYGYTF. DNA of the CDR3: TGCGCCAGCAGCCAAGTTACAGGGGGCAACCTTAACTATGGCTACACCTTC.